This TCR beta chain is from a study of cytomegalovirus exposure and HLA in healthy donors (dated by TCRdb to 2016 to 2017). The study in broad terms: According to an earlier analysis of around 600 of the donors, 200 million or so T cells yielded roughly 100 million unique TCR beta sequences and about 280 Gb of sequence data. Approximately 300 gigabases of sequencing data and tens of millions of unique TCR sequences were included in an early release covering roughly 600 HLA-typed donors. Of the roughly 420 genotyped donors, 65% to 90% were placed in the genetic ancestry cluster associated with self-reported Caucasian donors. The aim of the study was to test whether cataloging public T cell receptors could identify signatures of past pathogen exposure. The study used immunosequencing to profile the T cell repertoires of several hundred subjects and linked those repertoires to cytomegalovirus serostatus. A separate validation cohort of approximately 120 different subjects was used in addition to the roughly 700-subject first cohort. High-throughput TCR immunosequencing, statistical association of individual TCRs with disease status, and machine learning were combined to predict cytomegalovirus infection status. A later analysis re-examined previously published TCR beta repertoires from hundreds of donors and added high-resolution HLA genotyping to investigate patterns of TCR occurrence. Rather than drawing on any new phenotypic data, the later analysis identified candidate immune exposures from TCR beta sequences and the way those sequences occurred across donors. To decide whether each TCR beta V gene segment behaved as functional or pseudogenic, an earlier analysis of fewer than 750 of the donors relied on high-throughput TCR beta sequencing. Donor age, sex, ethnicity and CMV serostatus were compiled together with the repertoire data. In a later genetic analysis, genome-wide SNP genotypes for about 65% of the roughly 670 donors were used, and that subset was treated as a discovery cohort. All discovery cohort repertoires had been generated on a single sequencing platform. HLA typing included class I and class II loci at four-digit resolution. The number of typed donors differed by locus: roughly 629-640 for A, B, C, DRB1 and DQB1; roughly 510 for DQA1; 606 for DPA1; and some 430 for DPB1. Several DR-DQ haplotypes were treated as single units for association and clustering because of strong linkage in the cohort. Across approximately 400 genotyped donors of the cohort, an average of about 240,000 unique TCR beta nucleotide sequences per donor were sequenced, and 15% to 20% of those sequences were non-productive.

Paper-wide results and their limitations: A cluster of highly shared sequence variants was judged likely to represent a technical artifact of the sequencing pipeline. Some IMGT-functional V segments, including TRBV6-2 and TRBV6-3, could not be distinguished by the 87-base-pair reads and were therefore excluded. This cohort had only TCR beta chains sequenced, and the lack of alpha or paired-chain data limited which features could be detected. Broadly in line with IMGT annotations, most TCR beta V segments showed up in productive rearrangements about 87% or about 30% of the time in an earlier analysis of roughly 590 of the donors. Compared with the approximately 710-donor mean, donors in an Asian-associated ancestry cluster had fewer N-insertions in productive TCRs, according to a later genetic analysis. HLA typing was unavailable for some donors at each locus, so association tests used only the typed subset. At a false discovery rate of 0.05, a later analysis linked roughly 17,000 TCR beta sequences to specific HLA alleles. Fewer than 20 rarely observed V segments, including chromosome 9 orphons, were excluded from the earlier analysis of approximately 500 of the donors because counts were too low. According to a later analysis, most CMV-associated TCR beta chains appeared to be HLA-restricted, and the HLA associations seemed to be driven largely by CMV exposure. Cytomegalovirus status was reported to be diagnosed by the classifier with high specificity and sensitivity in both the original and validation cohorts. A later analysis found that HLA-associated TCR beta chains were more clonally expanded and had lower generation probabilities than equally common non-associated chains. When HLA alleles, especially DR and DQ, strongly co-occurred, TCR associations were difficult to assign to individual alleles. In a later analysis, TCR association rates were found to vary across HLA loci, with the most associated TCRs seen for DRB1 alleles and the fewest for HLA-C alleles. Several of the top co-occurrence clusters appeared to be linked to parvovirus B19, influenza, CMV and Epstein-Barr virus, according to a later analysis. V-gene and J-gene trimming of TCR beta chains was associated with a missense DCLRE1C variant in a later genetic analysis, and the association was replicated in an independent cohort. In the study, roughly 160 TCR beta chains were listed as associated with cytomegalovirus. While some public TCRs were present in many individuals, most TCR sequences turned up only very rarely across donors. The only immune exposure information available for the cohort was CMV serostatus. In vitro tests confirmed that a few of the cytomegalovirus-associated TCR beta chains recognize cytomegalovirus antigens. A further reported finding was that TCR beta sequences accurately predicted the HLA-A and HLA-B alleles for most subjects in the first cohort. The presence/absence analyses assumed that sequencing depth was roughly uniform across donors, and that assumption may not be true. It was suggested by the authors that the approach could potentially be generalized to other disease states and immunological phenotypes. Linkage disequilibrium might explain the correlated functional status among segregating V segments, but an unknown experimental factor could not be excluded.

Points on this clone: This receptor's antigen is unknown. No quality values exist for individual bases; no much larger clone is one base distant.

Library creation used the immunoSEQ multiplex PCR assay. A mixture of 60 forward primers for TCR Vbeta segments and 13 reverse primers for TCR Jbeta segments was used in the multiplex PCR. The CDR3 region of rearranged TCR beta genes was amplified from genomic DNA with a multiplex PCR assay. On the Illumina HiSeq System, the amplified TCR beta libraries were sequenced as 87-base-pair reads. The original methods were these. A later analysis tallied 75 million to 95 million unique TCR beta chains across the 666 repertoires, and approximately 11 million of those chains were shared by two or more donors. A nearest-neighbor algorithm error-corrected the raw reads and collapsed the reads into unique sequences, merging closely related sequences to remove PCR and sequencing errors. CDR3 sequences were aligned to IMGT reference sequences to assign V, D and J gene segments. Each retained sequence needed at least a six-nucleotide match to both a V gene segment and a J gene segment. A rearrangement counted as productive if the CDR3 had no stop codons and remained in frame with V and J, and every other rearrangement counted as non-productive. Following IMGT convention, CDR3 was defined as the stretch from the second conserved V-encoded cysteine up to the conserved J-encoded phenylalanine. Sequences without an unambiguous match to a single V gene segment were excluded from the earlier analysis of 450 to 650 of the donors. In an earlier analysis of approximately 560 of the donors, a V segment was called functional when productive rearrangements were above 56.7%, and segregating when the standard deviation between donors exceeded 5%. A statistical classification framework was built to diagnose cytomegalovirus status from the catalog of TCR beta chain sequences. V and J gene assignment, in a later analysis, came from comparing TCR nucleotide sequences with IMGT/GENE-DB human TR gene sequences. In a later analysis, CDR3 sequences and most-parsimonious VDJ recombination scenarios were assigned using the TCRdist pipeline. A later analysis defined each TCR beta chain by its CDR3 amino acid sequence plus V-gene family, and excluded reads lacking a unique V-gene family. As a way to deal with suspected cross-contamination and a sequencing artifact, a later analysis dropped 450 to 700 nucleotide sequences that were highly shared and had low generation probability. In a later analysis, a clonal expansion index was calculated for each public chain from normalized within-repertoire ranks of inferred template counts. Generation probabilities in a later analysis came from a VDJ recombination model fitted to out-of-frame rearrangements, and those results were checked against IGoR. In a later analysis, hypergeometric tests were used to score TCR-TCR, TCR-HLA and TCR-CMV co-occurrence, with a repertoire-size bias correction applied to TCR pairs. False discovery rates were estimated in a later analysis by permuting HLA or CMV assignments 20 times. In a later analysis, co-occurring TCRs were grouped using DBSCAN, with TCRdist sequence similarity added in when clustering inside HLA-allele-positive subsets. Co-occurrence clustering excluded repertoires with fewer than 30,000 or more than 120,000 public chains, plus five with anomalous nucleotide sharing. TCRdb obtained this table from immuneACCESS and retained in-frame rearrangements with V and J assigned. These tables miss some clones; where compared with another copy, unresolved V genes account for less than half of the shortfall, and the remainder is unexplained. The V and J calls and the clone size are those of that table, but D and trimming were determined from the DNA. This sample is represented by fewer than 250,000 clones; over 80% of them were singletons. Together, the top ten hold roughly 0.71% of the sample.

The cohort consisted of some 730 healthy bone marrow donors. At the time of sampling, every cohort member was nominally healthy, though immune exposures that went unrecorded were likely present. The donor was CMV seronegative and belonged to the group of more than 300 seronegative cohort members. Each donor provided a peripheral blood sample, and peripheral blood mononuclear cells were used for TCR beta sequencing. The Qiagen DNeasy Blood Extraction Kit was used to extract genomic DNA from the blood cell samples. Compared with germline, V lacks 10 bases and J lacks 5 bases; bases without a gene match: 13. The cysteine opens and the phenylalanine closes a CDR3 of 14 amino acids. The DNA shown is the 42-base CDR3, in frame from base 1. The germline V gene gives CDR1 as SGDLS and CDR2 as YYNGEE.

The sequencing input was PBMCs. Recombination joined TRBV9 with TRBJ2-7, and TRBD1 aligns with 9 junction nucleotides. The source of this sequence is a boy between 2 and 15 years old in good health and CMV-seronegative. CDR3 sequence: CARNPHRGRDEQYF. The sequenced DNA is TGTGCCCGCAACCCTCACAGGGGGCGGGACGAGCAGTACTTC.